A selection of T cell receptor beta chains follows, all from one sample in a study of T-cell reconstitution after alpha-beta-depleted transplantation in children. TCRdb used MiXCR to reprocess the PCR reads, holding one entry per CDR3 protein. The table has 200,000 to 250,000 distinct CDR3 sequences, approximately 11% seen once. The sequencing used PBMCs, collected before TCRalphabeta/CD19-depleted stem cell transplant. These TCRs come from a child under three years old with acute myeloid leukemia, due to receive a stem cell transplant. CDR3s include the opening cysteine and the closing phenylalanine or tryptophan. Each record gives: D gene, clone size, V gene, J gene, CDR3 DNA, CDR3 protein. A D gene is named only where the DNA matches it firmly. Some rows have no size entry. The others give once, few or many, or a class for an expanded clone.

TRBD2	many	TRBV11-3	TRBJ2-1	TGTGCCAGCAGAAGCGGGAGGGTCTCCTACAATGAGCAGTTCTTC	CASRSGRVSYNEQFF
TRBD2	.	TRBV7-9	TRBJ2-3	TGTGCCAGCAGCCCACTAGCGGGGTTTCCAGATACGCAGTATTTT	CASSPLAGFPDTQYF
.	many	TRBV7-2	TRBJ2-7	TGTGCCAGCAGCTTAGGGAGTAGCGGCGCCTACGAGCAGTACTTC	CASSLGSSGAYEQYF
.	many	TRBV12-3/TRBV12-4	TRBJ2-3	TGTGCCAGCAGTTTGAGGCGGACCGCCGCCGGAGATACGCAGTATTTT	CASSLRRTAAGDTQYF
.	.	TRBV21-1	TRBJ1-3	TGTGCCAGCACTTCAGGGGACTCTGGAAACACCATATATTTT	CASTSGDSGNTIYF
TRBD1	many	TRBV30	TRBJ2-3	TGTGCCTGGAGTGATCGGACAGGGTCGACAGATACGCAGTATTTT	CAWSDRTGSTDTQYF
.	many	TRBV20-1	TRBJ2-5	TGCAGTGCTCCCCGTTTTGGGGGTCCAAAAGAGACCCAGTACTTC	CSAPRFGGPKETQYF
TRBD1	many	TRBV11-2	TRBJ2-2	TGTGCCAGCAGCCGACAGGGATCGGGCACCGGGGAGCTGTTTTTT	CASSRQGSGTGELFF
.	.	TRBV20-1	TRBJ1-6	TGCAGTGTGGAAAGGGTACAATCACCCCTCCACTTT	CSVERVQSPLHF
.	many	TRBV20-1	TRBJ2-2	TGCAGTGCTACTCGTCCGGGGAGCTTGAACACCGGGGAGCTGTTTTTT	CSATRPGSLNTGELFF
TRBD2	many	TRBV25-1	TRBJ2-7	TGTGCCAGCAGTGAGTCGGGAGGGGGGGTCTACGAGCAGTACTTC	CASSESGGGVYEQYF
.	.	TRBV20-1	TRBJ2-5	TGCAATGCTAGAGATTTGGGCAGGGCGGGAGAGACCCAGTACTTC	CNARDLGRAGETQYF
.	many	TRBV12-3/TRBV12-4	TRBJ1-1	TGTGCCAGCTCCCATGGGGGAACTGAAGCTTTCTTT	CASSHGGTEAFF
.	many	TRBV5-6	TRBJ1-5	TGTGCCAGCACAACGGGCGGGACACTTAATCAGCCCCAGCATTTT	CASTTGGTLNQPQHF
.	many	TRBV5-1	TRBJ2-6	TGCGCCAGCAGCTCCGGGGTGGTAGAGGGAGCTGGGGCCAACGTCCTGACTTTC	CASSSGVVEGAGANVLTF
.	.	TRBV19	TRBJ2-2	TGTGCCAGTAGTATTATGTCTTCCTCCTCTCCCGGGGAGCTGTTTTTT	CASSIMSSSSPGELFF
TRBD2	many	TRBV4-2	TRBJ2-5	TGTGCCAGCAGCCCCGGACTAGTTAGAGGCCAAGAGACCCAGTACTTC	CASSPGLVRGQETQYF
TRBD2	many	TRBV28	TRBJ2-3	TGTGCCAGCAGTTTATATGCGGGGGGCACAGATACGCAGTATTTT	CASSLYAGGTDTQYF
.	many	TRBV7-9	TRBJ1-1	TGTGCCAGCAGCTTGGATAGGGTGGAGGCTTTCTTT	CASSLDRVEAFF
TRBD2	many	TRBV6-5	TRBJ2-7	TGTGCCAGCACCTGGGGACTAGCGGGAGCTCACCCGTCCTCCTACGAGCAGTACTTC	CASTWGLAGAHPSSYEQYF
TRBD1	many	TRBV7-2	TRBJ1-6	TGTGCCAGCAGCGGGGACAGGGGGCGAAGTTCACCCCTCCACTTT	CASSGDRGRSSPLHF
.	many	TRBV20-1	TRBJ1-5	TGCAGTGCTAGAGCAGGGGGCAATCAGCCCCAGCATTTT	CSARAGGNQPQHF
.	many	TRBV10-3	TRBJ2-7	TGTGCCATCAGTGAGTCCAAGGCCTACGAGCAGTACTTC	CAISESKAYEQYF
.	many	TRBV25-1	TRBJ1-2	TGTGCCAGCAGTGACCTCGACAGCGGCTACACCTTC	CASSDLDSGYTF
.	many	TRBV7-9	TRBJ1-2	TGTGCCAGCAGCTTCGAGGCAGTCTCTAACTATGGCTACACCTTC	CASSFEAVSNYGYTF
.	many	TRBV18	TRBJ1-1	TGTGCCAGCTCACTCCCGGGTCCTGAAGCTTTCTTT	CASSLPGPEAFF
.	many	TRBV28	TRBJ2-7	TGTGCCAGCAGTCCTCCCCCGACCTACGAGCAGTACTTC	CASSPPPTYEQYF
.	.	TRBV15	TRBJ1-3	TGTGCCACCAGCAGAGAAGGGAGGAGGTCTGGAAACACCATATATTTT	CATSREGRRSGNTIYF
.	many	TRBV4-1	TRBJ1-2	TGCGCCAGCAGCCAAGATGCCGTTACAGCTTTGGGCTATGGCTACACCTTC	CASSQDAVTALGYGYTF
TRBD1	many	TRBV7-9	TRBJ1-1	TGTGCCAGCACACGTGGGACAGGGGGCGTAAAAACTGAAGCTTTCTTT	CASTRGTGGVKTEAFF
TRBD2	many	TRBV7-9	TRBJ2-7	TGTGCCAGCAGCTTTGGACTAGCGGGAGTCGAGCAGTACTTC	CASSFGLAGVEQYF
.	many	TRBV11-3	TRBJ2-1	TGTGCCAGCAGCTTAGGACTAGTGGCAGGGCACAATGAGCAGTTCTTC	CASSLGLVAGHNEQFF
TRBD1	.	TRBV5-1	TRBJ2-6	TGCGCCAGCAGCTCGCTGACAGGGGCAGGGGCCAACGTCCTGACTTTC	CASSSLTGAGANVLTF
TRBD1	many	TRBV20-1	TRBJ2-2	TGCAGTGCCGCGGGACAGGTCGGGTTGACCGGGGAGCTGTTTTTT	CSAAGQVGLTGELFF
TRBD1	many	TRBV19	TRBJ2-3	TGTGCCAGTAGTGCCTACCGACAGGGGGGCACAGATACGCAGTATTTT	CASSAYRQGGTDTQYF
.	.	TRBV2	TRBJ1-3	TGTGCCAGCAGCGGGAACTCTGGAAACACCATATATTTT	CASSGNSGNTIYF
.	.	TRBV11-2	TRBJ2-7	TGTGCCAGCAGCTTTATCCCAACCTACGAGCAGTACTTC	CASSFIPTYEQYF
TRBD1	many	TRBV6-1	TRBJ1-2	TGTGCCAGCAGGAGGGGACAGGGGTATGATGGCTACACCTTC	CASRRGQGYDGYTF
.	many	TRBV5-5	TRBJ1-2	TGTGCCAGCAGCCCGGACAGCTTATCCCCGCCGGGCTATGGCTACACCTTC	CASSPDSLSPPGYGYTF
.	few	TRBV18	TRBJ2-7	TGTGCCAGCTCACCGATGACAGTCCCCAGAGGTTTCGAGCAGTACTTC	CASSPMTVPRGFEQYF
TRBD2	many	TRBV11-2	TRBJ2-5	TGTGCCAGCAGCTTAGGGGACTATAACCCCGAAGAGACCCAGTACTTC	CASSLGDYNPEETQYF
.	few	TRBV6-1	TRBJ1-2	TGTGCCAGCAGTGAAGTTTCGGGATCCTATGGCTACACCTTC	CASSEVSGSYGYTF
.	many	TRBV20-1	TRBJ2-5	TGCAGTGCTAGGCTAGCTAAAGGGGAGACCCAGTACTTC	CSARLAKGETQYF
TRBD2	many	TRBV5-1	TRBJ2-7	TGCGCCAGCAGCTTATTAGCGGGAGCTTTTACCTACGAGCAGTACTTC	CASSLLAGAFTYEQYF
.	.	TRBV11-2	TRBJ1-2	TGTGCCAGCAGCTTAGCCGGGGACGGTGGCTACACCTTC	CASSLAGDGGYTF
.	many	TRBV3-1	TRBJ1-4	TGTGCCAGCAGCCAAGAGGGGACGCTCAATGAAAAACTGTTTTTT	CASSQEGTLNEKLFF
TRBD2	many	TRBV20-1	TRBJ2-1	TGCAGTGCTAGTGACCCGGGACTAGCGAGGAATGAGCAGTTCTTC	CSASDPGLARNEQFF
TRBD2	many	TRBV20-1	TRBJ2-2	TGCAGTGCCCGGGCGGCGGGAGGGCGTAGCACCGGGGAGCTGTTTTTT	CSARAAGGRSTGELFF
.	many	TRBV5-5	TRBJ1-1	TGTGCCAGCACCCAGTGGATTGCTATGAACACTGAAGCTTTCTTT	CASTQWIAMNTEAFF
TRBD2	many	TRBV5-6	TRBJ2-7	TGTGCCAGCAGCTTTCTGACTAGCGGGAGGGCCTACGAGCAGTACTTC	CASSFLTSGRAYEQYF